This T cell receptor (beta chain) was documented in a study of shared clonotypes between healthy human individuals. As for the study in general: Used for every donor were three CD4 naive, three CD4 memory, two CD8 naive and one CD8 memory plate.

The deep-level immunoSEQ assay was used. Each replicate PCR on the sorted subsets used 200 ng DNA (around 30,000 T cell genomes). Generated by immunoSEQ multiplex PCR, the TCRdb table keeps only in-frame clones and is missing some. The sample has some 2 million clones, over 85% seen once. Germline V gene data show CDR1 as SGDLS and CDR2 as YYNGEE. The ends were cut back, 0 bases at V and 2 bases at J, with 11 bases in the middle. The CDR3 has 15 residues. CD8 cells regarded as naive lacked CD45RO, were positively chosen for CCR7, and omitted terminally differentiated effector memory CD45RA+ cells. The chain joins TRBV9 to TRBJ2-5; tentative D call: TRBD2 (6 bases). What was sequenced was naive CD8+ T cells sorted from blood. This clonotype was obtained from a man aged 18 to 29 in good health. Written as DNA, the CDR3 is TGTGCCAGCAGCGTAGAGCCTAGCGTTCAAGAGACCCAGTACTTC. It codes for CASSVEPSVQETQYF.